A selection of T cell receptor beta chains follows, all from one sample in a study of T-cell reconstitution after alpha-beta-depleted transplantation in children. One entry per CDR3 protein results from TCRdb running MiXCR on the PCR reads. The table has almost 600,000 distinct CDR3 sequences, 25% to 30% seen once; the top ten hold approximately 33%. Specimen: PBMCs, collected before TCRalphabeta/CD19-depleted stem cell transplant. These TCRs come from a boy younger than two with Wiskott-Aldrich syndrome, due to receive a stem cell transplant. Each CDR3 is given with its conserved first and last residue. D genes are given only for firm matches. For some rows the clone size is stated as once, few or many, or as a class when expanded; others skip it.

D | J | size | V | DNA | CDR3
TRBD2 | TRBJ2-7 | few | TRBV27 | TGTGCCAGCAGTCGACTAGCGGGAGAGACTTTCGAGCAGTACTTC | CASSRLAGETFEQYF
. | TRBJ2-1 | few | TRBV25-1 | TGTGCCAGCAGTGGGACACTCTCCTACAATGAGCAGTTCTTC | CASSGTLSYNEQFF
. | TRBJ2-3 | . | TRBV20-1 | TGCAGTGTGGGCTCGGGCACAGATACGCAGTATTTT | CSVGSGTDTQYF
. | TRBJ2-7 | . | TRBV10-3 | TGTGCCATCGGACAGTCCTACGAGCAGTACTTC | CAIGQSYEQYF
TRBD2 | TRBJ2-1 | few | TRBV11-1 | TGTGCCAGCAGCTTCCTAGCGGGAGCAAACTACAATGAGCAGTTCTTC | CASSFLAGANYNEQFF
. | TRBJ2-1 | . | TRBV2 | TGTGCCAGCACCTCAGGGGGGAAGCAGTTCTTC | CASTSGGKQFF
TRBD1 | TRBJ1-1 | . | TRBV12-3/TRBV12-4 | TGTGCCAGCAGTTTAGGACAGGGGTCTTTCTTT | CASSLGQGSFF
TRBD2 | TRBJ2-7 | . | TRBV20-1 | TGCAGTGTGGGGCGGGAGGGCGAGCAGTACTTC | CSVGREGEQYF
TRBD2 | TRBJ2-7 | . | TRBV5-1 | TGCGCCAGCAGCTCTCTTACTAGCGGGAGCGGCGAGCAGTACTTC | CASSSLTSGSGEQYF
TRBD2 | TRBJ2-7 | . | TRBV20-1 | TGCAGTGCTAGTAAATGGGGCGGGAGGCCCTACGAGCAGTACTTC | CSASKWGGRPYEQYF
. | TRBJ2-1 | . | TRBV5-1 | TGCGCCAGCAGCTTAGGACAGAGAACATCCTACAATGAGCAGTTCTTC | CASSLGQRTSYNEQFF
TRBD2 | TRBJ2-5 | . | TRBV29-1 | TGCAGCGTCCTAACTAGCGGGAGGGAGACCCAGTACTTC | CSVLTSGRETQYF
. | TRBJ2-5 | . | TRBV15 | TGTGCCACCAGCAGAGCACAGTACCAAGAGACCCAGTACTTC | CATSRAQYQETQYF
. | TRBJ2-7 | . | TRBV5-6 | TGTGCCAGCAGCTTGAAGGCAGGAATCTACGAGCAGTACTTC | CASSLKAGIYEQYF
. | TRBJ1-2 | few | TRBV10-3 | TGTGCCATCAGTGCAACAGGGTTGCGAGGCTACACCTTC | CAISATGLRGYTF
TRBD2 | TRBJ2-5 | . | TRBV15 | TGTGCCACCAGCAGAGGAGCGGGGGAGACCCAGTACTTC | CATSRGAGETQYF
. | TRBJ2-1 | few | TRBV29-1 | TGCAGCGTTCGGGCAGGGGGGAACAATGAGCAGTTCTTC | CSVRAGGNNEQFF
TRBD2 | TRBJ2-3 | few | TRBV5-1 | TGCGCCAGCAGCTTGCCCCTAGCGGGAAGCACAGATACGCAGTATTTT | CASSLPLAGSTDTQYF
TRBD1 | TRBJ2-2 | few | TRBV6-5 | TGTGCCAGCAGTTACTTCGGGGACAGGGAGGTCACCGGGGAGCTGTTTTTT | CASSYFGDREVTGELFF
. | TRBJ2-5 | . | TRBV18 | TGTGCCAGCTCACCCCTGGTCCAAGAGACCCAGTACTTC | CASSPLVQETQYF
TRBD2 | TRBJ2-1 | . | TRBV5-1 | TGCGCCAGCAGCTTGGGTGGACTAGCGGGGGGCGATGAGCAGTTCTTC | CASSLGGLAGGDEQFF
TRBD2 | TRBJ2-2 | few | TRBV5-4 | TGTGCCAGCAGCTTGGAACTAGCGGGAGTATCTTCCGGGGAGCTGTTTTTT | CASSLELAGVSSGELFF
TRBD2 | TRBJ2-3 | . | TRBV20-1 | TGCAGTGCTAGCCTAGCGGGAGGCCCCACAGATACGCAGTATTTT | CSASLAGGPTDTQYF
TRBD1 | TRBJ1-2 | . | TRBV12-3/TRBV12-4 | TGTGCCAGCAGTTCCCGAGGACAGGGAGCCTCATATGGCTACACCTTC | CASSSRGQGASYGYTF
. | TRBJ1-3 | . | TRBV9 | TGTGCCAGCAGCGTAACCGGACTGGATGGAAACACCATATATTTT | CASSVTGLDGNTIYF
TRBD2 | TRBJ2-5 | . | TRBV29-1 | TGCAGCGTTGAAAGGTCCTTAGCGGGAGTGGAGACCCAGTACTTC | CSVERSLAGVETQYF
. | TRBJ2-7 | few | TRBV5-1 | TGCGCCAGCAGCTTGGCCCCTAGCTCCTACGAGCAGTACTTC | CASSLAPSSYEQYF
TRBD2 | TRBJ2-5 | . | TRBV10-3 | TGTGCCATCAGTGGACTAGCGGGGGGCCAAGAGACCCAGTACTTC | CAISGLAGGQETQYF
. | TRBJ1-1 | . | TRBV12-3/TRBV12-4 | TGTGCCAGCATCAAACGGGGCAGTAAAAAACCTGAAGCTTTCTTT | CASIKRGSKKPEAFF
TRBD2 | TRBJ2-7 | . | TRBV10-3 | TGTGCCATCAGTGAGAGAGGGACTAGCGGGAGCGACGAGCAGTACTTC | CAISERGTSGSDEQYF
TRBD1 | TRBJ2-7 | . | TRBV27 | TGTGCCAGCAGTTTTAGTACAGGGGTTACCTACGAGCAGTACTTC | CASSFSTGVTYEQYF
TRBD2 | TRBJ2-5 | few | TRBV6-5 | TGTGCCAGCAGTTACTCAACCAGACTAGCGCAAGAGACCCAGTACTTC | CASSYSTRLAQETQYF
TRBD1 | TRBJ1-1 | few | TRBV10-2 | TGCGCCAGCAGTGACGGGACAGGGGGCCGTCGATACACTGAAGCTTTCTTT | CASSDGTGGRRYTEAFF
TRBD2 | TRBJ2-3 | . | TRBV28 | TGTGCCAGCAGTTCCCCCTATGGACTAGCGGGAGTTCCAGATACGCAGTATTTT | CASSSPYGLAGVPDTQYF
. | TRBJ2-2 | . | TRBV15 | TGTGCCACCAGCAGAGACACAGTAAACACCGGGGAGCTGTTTTTT | CATSRDTVNTGELFF
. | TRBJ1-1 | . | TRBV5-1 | TGCGCCAGCAGCGTAGGGAGGAACACTGAAGCTTTCTTT | CASSVGRNTEAFF
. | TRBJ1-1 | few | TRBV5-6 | TGTGCCAGCAGCTTGGGGTTTCACACTGAAGCTTTCTTT | CASSLGFHTEAFF
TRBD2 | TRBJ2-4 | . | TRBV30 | TGTGCCTGGAGTGTACAGCTAGCGGGAGGAGTAGCCAAAAACATTCAGTACTTC | CAWSVQLAGGVAKNIQYF
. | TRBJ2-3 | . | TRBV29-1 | TGCAGCGCCGACTTGCCAGCGGATACGCAGTATTTT | CSADLPADTQYF
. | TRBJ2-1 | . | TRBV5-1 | TGCGCCAGCAGCTTGACGCGGGTAGGCAATGAGCAGTTCTTC | CASSLTRVGNEQFF
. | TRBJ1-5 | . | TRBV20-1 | TGCAGTGCTAACGGCGTCAGTCGCCAAACTTTCAATCAGCCCCAGCATTTT | CSANGVSRQTFNQPQHF
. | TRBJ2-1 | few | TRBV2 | TGTGCCAGCAGTCCGGACAGCAATGAGCAGTTCTTC | CASSPDSNEQFF
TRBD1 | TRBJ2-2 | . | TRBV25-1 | TGTGCCAGCAGCCCACAGGGGATGGGCACCGGGGAGCTGTTTTTT | CASSPQGMGTGELFF
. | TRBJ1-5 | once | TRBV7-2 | TGTGCCAGCAGCTTATTCTCCGGGAGTTTTAATCAGCCCCAGCATTTT | CASSLFSGSFNQPQHF
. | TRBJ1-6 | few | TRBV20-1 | TGCAGTGCTAGGGACAGCGGATTGGGAAATTCACCCCTCCACTTT | CSARDSGLGNSPLHF